The entry below describes one T cell receptor beta chain. The antigen is unknown. Between the trimmed V and J ends, which lost 5 bases and 1 base, there was a span of 14 bases. Germline V gene data show CDR1 as SGHNT and CDR2 as YENEEA. The CDR3 loop spans 15 amino acids. In making TCR beta libraries, quantitative 5'-RACE with molecular barcodes was used. TCRdb ran MiXCR on the 5' RACE reads and lists one entry per CDR3 protein. The sample holds 150,000 to 250,000 distinct CDR3 sequences, roughly 12% seen once. This sample was taken from a study of CD8 T cells in ankylosing spondylitis. Points from the study as a whole: As reported, disease-linked clones showed significant enrichment in matched ankylosing spondylitis synovial fluid.

The chain combines TRBV11-3 with TRBJ1-1; no definite D call. This sequence originates from a male donor with ankylosing spondylitis or in good health (not recorded which). The sample was blood, either unsorted or a sorted T cell fraction (not recorded which). The CDR3 nucleotides read TGTGCCAGCAGCCCCCGCGGTACCCGGAACACTGAAGCTTTCTTT. Amino acids: CASSPRGTRNTEAFF.